This T cell receptor (beta chain) was sequenced for a study of blood T cell repertoires in COVID-19. Losses at the gene ends were 2 bases for V and 4 bases for J; bases not matched to a gene: 10. Germline loops: CDR1 MNHEY, CDR2 SMNVEV (reference sequence). This CDR3 has 17 residues. This clone has just one count. Libraries were prepared by immunoSEQ multiplex PCR; TCRdb keeps only in-frame clonotypes and omits some of them. There are over 120,000 clones in the sample; 70% to 80% occur only once, and approximately 5% lies in the top ten. V is TRBV27 and J is TRBJ2-2; 7 bases are a match to TRBD2. Sequencing was carried out using peripheral blood. The source is a woman aged 80 or over with active or convalescent COVID-19. The CDR3 nucleotides read TGTGCCAGCAGTTTAGACCGTCGTGGGGGGGTCACCGGGGAGCTGTTTTTT. Its protein product is CASSLDRRGGVTGELFF.